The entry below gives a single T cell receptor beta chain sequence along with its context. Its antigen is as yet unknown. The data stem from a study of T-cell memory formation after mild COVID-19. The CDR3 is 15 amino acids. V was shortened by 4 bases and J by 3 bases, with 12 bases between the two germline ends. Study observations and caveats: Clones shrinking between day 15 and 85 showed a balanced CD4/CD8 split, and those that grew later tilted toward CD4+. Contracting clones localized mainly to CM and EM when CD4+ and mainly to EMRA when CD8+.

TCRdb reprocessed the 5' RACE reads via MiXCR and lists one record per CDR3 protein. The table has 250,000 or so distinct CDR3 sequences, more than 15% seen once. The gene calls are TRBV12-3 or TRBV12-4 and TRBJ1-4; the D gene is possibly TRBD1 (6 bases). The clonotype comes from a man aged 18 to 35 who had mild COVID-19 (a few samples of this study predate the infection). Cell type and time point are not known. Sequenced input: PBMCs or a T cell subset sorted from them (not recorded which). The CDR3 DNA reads TGTGCCAGCAGTTCCGGTTCAGGGGCTAATGAAAAACTGTTTTTT. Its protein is CASSSGSGANEKLFF.